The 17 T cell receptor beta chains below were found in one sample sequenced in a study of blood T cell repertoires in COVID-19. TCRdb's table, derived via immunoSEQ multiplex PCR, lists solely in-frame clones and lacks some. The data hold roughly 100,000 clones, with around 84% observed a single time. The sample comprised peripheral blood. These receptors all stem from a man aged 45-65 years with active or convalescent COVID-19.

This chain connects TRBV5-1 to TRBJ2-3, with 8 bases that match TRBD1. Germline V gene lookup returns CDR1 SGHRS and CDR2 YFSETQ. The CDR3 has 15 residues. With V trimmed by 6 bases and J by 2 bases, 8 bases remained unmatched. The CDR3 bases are TGCGCCAGCACCGGACAGGGTGGACTCACAGATACGCAGTATTTT. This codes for CASTGQGGLTDTQYF.

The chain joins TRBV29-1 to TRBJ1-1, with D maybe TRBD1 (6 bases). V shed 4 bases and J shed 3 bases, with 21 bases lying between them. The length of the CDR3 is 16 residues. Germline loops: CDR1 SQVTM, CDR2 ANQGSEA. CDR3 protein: CSVGGGHSPWDTEAFF. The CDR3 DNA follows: TGCAGCGTTGGAGGGGGACATAGCCCATGGGACACTGAAGCTTTCTTT.

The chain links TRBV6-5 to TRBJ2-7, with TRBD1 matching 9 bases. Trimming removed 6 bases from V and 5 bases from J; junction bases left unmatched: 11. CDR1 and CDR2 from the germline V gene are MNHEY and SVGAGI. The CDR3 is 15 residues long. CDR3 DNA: TGTGCCAGCAGCGAGCCGGGACAGGGTAACCACGAGCAGTACTTC. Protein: CASSEPGQGNHEQYF.

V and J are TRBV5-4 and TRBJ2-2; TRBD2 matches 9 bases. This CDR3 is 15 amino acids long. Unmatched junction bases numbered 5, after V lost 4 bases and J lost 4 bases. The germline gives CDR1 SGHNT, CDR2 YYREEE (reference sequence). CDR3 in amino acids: CASSLAGRITGELFF. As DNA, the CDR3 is TGTGCCAGCAGCCTAGCGGGACGGATCACCGGGGAGCTGTTTTTT.

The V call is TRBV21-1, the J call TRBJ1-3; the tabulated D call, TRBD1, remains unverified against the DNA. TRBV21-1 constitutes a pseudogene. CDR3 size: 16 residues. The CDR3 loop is CASSKIIRGLENTIYF. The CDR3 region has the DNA TGTGCCAGCAGCAAAATCATCAGGGGGTTAGAAAACACCATATATTTT.

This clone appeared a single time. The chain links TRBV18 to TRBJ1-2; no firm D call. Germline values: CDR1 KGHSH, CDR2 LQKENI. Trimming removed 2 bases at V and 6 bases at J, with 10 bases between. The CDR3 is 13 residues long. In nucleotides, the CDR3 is TGTGCCAGCTCACCAATGAGGGTGGATGGCTACACCTTC. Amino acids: CASSPMRVDGYTF.

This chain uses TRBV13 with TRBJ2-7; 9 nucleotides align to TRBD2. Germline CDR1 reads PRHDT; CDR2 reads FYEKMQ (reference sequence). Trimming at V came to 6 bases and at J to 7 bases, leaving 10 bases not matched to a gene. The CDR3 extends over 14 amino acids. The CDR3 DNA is TGTGCCAGCAGAGGTAATAGCGGGGGTGGGGAGCAGTACTTC. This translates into CASRGNSGGGEQYF.

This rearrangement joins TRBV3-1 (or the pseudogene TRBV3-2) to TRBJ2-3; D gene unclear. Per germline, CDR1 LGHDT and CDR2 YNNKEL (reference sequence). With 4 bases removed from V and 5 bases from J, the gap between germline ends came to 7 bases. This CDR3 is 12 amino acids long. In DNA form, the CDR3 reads TGTGCCAGCAGCCTTGGGCAAGATACGCAGTATTTT. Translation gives CASSLGQDTQYF.

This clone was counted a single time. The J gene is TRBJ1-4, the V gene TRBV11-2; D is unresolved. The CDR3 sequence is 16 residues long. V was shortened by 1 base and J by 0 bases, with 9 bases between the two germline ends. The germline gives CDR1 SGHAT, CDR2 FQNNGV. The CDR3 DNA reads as TGTGCCAGCAGCTTAGGGGCGGGGACAACTAATGAAAAACTGTTTTTT. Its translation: CASSLGAGTTNEKLFF. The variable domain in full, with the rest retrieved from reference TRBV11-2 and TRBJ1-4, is EAGVAQSPRYKIIEKRQSVAFWCNPISGHATLYWYQQILGQGPKLLIQFQNNGVVDDSQLPKDRFSAERLKGVDSTLKIQPAKLEDSAVYLCASSLGAGTTNEKLFFGSGTQLSVL.

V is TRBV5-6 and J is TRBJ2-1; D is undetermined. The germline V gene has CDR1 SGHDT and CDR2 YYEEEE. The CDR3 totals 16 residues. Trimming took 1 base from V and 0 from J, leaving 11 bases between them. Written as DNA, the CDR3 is TGTGCCAGCAGCTTGACAGCCGCGAGCTCCTACAATGAGCAGTTCTTC. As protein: CASSLTAASSYNEQFF.

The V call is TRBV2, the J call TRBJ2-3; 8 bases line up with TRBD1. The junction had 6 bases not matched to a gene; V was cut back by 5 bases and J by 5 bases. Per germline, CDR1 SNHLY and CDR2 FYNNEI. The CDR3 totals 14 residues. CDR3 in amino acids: CASSLITGGDTQYF. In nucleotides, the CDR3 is TGTGCCAGCAGTCTCATTACAGGGGGAGATACGCAGTATTTT.

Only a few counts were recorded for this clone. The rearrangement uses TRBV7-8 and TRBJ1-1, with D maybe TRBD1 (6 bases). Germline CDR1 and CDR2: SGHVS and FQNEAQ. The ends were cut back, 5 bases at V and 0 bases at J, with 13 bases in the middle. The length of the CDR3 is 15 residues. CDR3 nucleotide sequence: TGTGCCAGCAGCACCGTAACAGGGTTGAACACTGAAGCTTTCTTT. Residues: CASSTVTGLNTEAFF.

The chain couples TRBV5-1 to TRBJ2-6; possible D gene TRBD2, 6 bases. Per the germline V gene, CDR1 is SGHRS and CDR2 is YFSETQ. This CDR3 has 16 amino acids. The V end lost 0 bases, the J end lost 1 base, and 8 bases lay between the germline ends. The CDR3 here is CASSLAGGSGANVLTF. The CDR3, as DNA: TGCGCCAGCAGCTTGGCCGGGGGATCTGGGGCCAACGTCCTGACTTTC.

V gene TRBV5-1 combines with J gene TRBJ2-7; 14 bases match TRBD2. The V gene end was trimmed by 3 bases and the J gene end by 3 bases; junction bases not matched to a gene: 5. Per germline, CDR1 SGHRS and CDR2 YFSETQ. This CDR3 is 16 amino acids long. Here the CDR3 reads CASSYEGLAGVYEQYF. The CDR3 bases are TGCGCCAGCAGCTATGAGGGACTAGCGGGGGTCTACGAGCAGTACTTC.

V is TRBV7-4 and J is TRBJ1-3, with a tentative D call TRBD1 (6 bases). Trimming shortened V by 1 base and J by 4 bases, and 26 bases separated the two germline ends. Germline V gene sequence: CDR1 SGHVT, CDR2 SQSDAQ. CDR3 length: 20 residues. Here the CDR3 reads CASSLDGAGEYTQGGNTIYF. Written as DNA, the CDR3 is TGTGCCAGCAGCTTAGACGGCGCAGGGGAATACACCCAGGGAGGAAACACCATATATTTT.

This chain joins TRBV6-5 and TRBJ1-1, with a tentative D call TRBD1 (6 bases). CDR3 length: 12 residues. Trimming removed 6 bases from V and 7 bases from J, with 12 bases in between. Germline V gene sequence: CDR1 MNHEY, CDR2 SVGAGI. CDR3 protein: CASRGAGSEAFF. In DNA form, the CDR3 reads TGTGCCAGCAGGGGGGCAGGGAGTGAAGCTTTCTTT.

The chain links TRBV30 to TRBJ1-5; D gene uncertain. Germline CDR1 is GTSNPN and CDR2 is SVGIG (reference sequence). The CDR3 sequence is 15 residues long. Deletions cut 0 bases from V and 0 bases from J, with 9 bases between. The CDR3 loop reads CAWSVKQLSNQPQHF. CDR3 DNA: TGTGCCTGGAGTGTAAAACAGCTTAGCAATCAGCCCCAGCATTTT.